This TCR beta chain was identified during a study of blood T cell repertoires in COVID-19. Study at large: The United States, Italy and Spain provided the acute and convalescent COVID-19 samples. T cells, B-cell-depleted T cells, or PBMCs supplied cDNA or gDNA.

V shed 4 bases and J shed 5 bases, with 15 bases lying between them. The CDR3 has 14 residues. Germline V gene lookup returns CDR1 SGHDT and CDR2 YYEEEE. Under the authors' procedure: Reference gene primer amplification yielded estimated nucleated cell counts. Assay: immunoSEQ multiplex PCR; the TCRdb copy retains only in-frame clones and omits some. The V and J calls and clone size were taken over from that table, and D and trimming were inferred from the DNA. The sample holds about 120,000 clones, 60% to 85% seen once. The chain couples TRBV5-6 to TRBJ1-2; D perhaps matches TRBD1 (5 bases). The clonotype was recovered from an older man with acute or convalescent COVID-19. Sequencing input: peripheral blood. CDR3 sequence (DNA): TGTGCCAGCAGCCTCCCAGGGTCAATTTATGGCTACACCTTC. Translation gives CASSLPGSIYGYTF. Full variable domain (missing parts from reference TRBV5-6 and TRBJ1-2): DAGVTQSPTHLIKTRGQQVTLRCSPKSGHDTVSWYQQALGQGPQFIFQYYEEEERQRGNFPDRFSGHQFPNYSSELNVNALLLGDSALYLCASSLPGSIYGYTFGSGTRLTVV.